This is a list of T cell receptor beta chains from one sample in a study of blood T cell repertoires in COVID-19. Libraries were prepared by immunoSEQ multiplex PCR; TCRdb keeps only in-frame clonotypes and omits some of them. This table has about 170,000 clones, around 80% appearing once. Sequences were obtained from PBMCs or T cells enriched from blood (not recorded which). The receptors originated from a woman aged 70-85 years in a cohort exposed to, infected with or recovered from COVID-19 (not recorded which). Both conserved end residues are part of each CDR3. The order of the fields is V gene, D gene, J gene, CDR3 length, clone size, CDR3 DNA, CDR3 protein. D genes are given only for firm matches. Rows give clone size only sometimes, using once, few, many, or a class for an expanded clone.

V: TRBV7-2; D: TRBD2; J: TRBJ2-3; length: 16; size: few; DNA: TGTGCCAGCAGCTTAATCGGCGGGAGGAAAACAGATACGCAGTATTTT; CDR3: CASSLIGGRKTDTQYF
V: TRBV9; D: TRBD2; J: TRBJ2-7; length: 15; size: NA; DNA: TGTGCCAGCAGCATCGGGACTAGCGGGAGTTACGAGCAGTACTTC; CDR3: CASSIGTSGSYEQYF
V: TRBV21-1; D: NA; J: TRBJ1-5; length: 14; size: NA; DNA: TGTATAGGGGACAGGGACCATAGCAATCAGCCCCAGCATTTT; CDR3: CIGDRDHSNQPQHF
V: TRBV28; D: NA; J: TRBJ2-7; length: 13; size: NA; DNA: TGTGCCAGCAGTTTAGCCCTAAACTACGAGCAGTACTTC; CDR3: CASSLALNYEQYF
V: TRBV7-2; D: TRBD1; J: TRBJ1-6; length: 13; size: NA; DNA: TGTGCCAGCAGCCCCGACAGGGGAAGCCCCCTCCACTTT; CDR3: CASSPDRGSPLHF
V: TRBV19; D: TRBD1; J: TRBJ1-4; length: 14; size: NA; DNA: TGTGCCAGTAGTTCGACAGGGGGTATAGAAAAACTGTTTTTT; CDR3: CASSSTGGIEKLFF
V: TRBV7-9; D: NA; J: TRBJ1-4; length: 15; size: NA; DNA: TGTGCCAGCAGCTTCGAGGCGGCAACTAATGAAAAACTGTTTTTT; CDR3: CASSFEAATNEKLFF
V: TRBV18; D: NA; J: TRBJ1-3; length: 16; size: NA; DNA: TGTGCCAGCTCACCACTGGCCGGGAAAACTGGAAACACCATATATTTT; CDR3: CASSPLAGKTGNTIYF
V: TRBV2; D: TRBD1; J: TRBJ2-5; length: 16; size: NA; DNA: TGTGCCAGCAGTCCGGACCGACAGGGGGCTTTGGAGACCCAGTACTTC; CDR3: CASSPDRQGALETQYF
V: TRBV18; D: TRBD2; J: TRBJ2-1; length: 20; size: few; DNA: TGTGCCAGCTCACCACTCCCAGTCTCGCGGCTAGCGGGAGGGAACAATGAGCAGTTCTTC; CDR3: CASSPLPVSRLAGGNNEQFF
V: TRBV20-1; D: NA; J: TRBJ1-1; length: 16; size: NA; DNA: TGCAGTGCTAGTGAGTTCGGGGTCAGCCAGTCTACTGAAGCTTTCTTT; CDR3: CSASEFGVSQSTEAFF
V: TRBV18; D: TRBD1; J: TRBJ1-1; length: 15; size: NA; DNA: TGTGCCAGCTCACCGAAGACAGGGAAGGACACTGAAGCTTTCTTT; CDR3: CASSPKTGKDTEAFF
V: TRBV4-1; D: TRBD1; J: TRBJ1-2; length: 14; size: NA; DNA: TGCGCCAGCAGCCCTCAACAGGGGAACTATGGCTACACCTTC; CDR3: CASSPQQGNYGYTF
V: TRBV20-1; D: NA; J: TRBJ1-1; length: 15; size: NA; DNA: TGCAGTGCTAGTAACCCACGTCAGGGGCACACTGAAGCTTTCTTT; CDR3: CSASNPRQGHTEAFF
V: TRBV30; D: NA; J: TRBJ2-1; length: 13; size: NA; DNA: TGTGCCTGGAGCGGGACACGCTACAATGAGCAGTTCTTC; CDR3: CAWSGTRYNEQFF
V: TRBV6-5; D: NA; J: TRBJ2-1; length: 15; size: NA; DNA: TGTGCCAGCAGTCTACAGGCTAGCTCCTACAATGAGCAGTTCTTC; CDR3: CASSLQASSYNEQFF
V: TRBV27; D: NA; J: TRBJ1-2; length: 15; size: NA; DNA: TGTGCCAGCAGTCTAGTACCTCTGGGGGGGTATGGCTACACCTTC; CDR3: CASSLVPLGGYGYTF
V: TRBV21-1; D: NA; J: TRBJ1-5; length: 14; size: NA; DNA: TGTGCCAGCAGCATTTGGAGGGTTAATCAGCCCCAGCATTTT; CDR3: CASSIWRVNQPQHF
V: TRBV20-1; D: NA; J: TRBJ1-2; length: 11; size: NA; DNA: TGCAGTGCTAGAGATCTAGCTGGCTACACCTTC; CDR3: CSARDLAGYTF
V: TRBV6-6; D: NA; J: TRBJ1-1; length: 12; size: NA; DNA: TGTGCCAGCAGTTACTCTAGGGGGACAGCTTTCTTT; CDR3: CASSYSRGTAFF
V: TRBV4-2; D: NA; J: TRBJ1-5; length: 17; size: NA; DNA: TGTGCCAGCAGCCAAGTGCAGGGGACAAATAGCAATCAGCCCCAGCATTTT; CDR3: CASSQVQGTNSNQPQHF
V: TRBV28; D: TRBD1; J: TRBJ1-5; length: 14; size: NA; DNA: TGTGCCAGCAGTACTGACAGGGAAGGTCAGCCCCAGCATTTT; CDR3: CASSTDREGQPQHF
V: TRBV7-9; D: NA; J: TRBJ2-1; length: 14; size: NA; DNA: TGTGCCAGCAGCTCTCAGGAGGTTTACAATGAGCAGTTCTTC; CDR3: CASSSQEVYNEQFF
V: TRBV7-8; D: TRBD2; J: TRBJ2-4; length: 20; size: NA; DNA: TGTGCCAGCAGCTTAGCGCCGGGGGCTAGCGGGAGAATCGCCAAAAACATTCAGTACTTC; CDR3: CASSLAPGASGRIAKNIQYF
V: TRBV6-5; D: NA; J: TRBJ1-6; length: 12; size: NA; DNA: TGTGCCAGCAGTAGGCTAGGTTCACCCCTCCACTTT; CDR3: CASSRLGSPLHF
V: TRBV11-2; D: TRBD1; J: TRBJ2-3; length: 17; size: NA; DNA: TGTGCCAGCAGCTCCCCGGGGAGGGACAGGGGGGTTGATACGCAGTATTTT; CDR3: CASSSPGRDRGVDTQYF
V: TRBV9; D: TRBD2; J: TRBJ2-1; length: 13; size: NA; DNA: TGTGCCAGCAGCGGGACTAGCGGGATCGGGCAGTTCTTC; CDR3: CASSGTSGIGQFF
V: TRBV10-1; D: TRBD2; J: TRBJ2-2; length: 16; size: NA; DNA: TGCGCCAGCAGGGGACTAGCGGGAGGGAACACCGGGGAGCTGTTTTTT; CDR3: CASRGLAGGNTGELFF
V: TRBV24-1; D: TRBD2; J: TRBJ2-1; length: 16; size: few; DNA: TGTGCCACCAGTGACTGGACTAGCGGGATTGGTAATGAGCAGTTCTTC; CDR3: CATSDWTSGIGNEQFF
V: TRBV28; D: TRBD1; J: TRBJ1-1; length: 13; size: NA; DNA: TGTGCCAGCAAGACAGGGGCCAACACTGAAGCTTTCTTT; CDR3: CASKTGANTEAFF
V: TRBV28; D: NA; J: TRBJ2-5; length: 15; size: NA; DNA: TGTGCCAGCAGTTTATCCCTCGGGGTTGGAGAGACCCAGTACTTC; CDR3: CASSLSLGVGETQYF
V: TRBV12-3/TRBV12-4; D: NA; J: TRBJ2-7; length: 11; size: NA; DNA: TGTGCCAGCAGTTATCGCTACGAGCAGTACTTC; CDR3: CASSYRYEQYF
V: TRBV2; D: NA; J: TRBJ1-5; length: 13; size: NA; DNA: TGTGCCAGCAGTTTTTGGGGGGATCAGCCCCAGCATTTT; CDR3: CASSFWGDQPQHF
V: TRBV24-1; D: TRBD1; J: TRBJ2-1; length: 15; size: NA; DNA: TGTGCCACCAGTGAACCGGGACAGGGTACGAATGAGCAGTTCTTC; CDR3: CATSEPGQGTNEQFF
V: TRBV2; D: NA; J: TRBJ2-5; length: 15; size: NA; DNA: TGTGCCAGCAGCTTTAAGACACAGTACCAAGAGACCCAGTACTTC; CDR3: CASSFKTQYQETQYF
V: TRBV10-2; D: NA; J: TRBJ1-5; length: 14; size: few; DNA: TGCGCCAGCAGTGATCGGACGGGGGATCAGCCCCAGCATTTT; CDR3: CASSDRTGDQPQHF
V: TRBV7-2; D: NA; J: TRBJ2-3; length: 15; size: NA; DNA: TGTGCCAGCAGCTGGGGCGGGACCAGGACAGATACGCAGTATTTT; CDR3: CASSWGGTRTDTQYF
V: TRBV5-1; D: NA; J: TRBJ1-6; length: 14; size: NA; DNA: TGCGCCAGCAGCGCACAGGGATTCTCCTCACCCCTCCACTTT; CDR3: CASSAQGFSSPLHF
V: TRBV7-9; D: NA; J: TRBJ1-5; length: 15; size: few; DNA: TGTGCCAGCAGCTTAGGGGCTGGTGCTCCGGAGCCCCAGCATTTT; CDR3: CASSLGAGAPEPQHF